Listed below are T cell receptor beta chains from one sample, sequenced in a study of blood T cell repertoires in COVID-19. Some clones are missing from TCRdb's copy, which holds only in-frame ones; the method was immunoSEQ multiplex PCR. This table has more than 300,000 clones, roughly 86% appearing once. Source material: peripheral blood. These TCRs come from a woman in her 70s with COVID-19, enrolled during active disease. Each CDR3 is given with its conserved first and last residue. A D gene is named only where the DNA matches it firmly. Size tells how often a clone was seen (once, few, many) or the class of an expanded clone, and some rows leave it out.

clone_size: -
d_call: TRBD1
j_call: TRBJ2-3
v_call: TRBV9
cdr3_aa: CASSRDSSTDTQYF
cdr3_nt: TGTGCCAGCAGCCGGGACAGCAGCACAGATACGCAGTATTTT

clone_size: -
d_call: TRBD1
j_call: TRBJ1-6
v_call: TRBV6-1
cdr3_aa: CASSEGQGYNSPLHF
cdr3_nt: TGTGCCAGCAGTGAGGGACAGGGTTATAATTCACCCCTCCACTTT

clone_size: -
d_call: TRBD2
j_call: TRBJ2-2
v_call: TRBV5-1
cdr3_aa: CASSPGGQNTGELFF
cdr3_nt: TGCGCCAGCAGTCCGGGGGGGCAGAACACCGGGGAGCTGTTTTTT

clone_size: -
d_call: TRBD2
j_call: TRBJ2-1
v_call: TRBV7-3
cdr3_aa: CASTLVSSGVSEQFF
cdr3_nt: TGTGCCAGCACCCTAGTTTCTAGCGGGGTTAGTGAGCAGTTCTTC

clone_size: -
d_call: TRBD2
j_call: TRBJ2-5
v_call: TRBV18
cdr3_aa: CASSPLAGELGETQYF
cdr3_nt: TGTGCCAGCTCACCACTAGCGGGGGAGCTGGGGGAGACCCAGTACTTC

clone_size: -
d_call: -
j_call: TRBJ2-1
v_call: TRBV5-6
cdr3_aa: CASSPGFGSYNEQFF
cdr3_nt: TGTGCCAGCAGCCCGGGATTCGGCTCCTACAATGAGCAGTTCTTC

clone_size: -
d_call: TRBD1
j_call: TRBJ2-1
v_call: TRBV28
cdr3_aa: CASSLLAGGYNEQFF
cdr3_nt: TGTGCCAGCAGTTTACTCGCAGGGGGCTACAATGAGCAGTTCTTC

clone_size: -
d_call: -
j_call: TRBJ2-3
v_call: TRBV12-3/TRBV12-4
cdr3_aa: CASTLLVTDTQYF
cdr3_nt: TGTGCCAGCACCCTATTGGTAACAGATACGCAGTATTTT

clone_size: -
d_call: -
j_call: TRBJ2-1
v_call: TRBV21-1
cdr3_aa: CASSCAILATSYNEQFF
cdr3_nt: TGTGCCAGCAGCTGTGCAATACTTGCTACCTCCTACAATGAGCAGTTCTTC

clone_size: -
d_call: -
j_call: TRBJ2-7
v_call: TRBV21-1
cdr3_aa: CASSKRYWHRDRAREQYF
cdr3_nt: TGTGCCAGCAGCAAAAGGTACTGGCACCGGGACAGGGCGCGGGAGCAGTACTTC

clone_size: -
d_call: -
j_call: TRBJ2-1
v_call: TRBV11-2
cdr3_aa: CASSPQVRYNEQFF
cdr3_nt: TGTGCCAGCAGCCCGCAGGTTCGCTACAATGAGCAGTTCTTC

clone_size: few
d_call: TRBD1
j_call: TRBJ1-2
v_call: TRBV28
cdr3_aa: CASSSQGGFYGYTF
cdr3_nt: TGTGCCAGCAGTTCACAGGGGGGGTTTTACGGCTACACCTTC

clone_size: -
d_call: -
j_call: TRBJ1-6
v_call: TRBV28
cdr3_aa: CASSFWTEAYSPLHF
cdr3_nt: TGTGCCAGCAGTTTCTGGACAGAAGCTTATTCACCCCTCCACTTT

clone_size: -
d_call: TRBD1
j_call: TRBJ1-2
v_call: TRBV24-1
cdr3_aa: CATSDLYRGEDGYTF
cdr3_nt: TGTGCCACCAGTGATTTGTACAGGGGAGAGGATGGCTACACCTTC

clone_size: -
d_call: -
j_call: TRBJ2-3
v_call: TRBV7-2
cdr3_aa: CAVGSAATDTQYF
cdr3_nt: TGTGCCGTCGGGTCTGCCGCCACAGATACGCAGTATTTT

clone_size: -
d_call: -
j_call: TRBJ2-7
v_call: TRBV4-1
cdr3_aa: CASSQASASAYEQYF
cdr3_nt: TGCGCCAGCAGCCAAGCGTCGGCTAGCGCCTACGAGCAGTACTTC

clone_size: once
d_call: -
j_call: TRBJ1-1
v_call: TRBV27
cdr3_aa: CAVMRSGTEAFF
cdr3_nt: TGTGCCGTGATGAGGTCGGGCACTGAAGCTTTCTTT

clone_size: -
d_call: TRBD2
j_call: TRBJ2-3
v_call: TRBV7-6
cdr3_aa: CASSLPRGTSGILGTQYF
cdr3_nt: TGTGCCAGCAGCCTCCCCCGTGGGACTAGCGGGATATTGGGTACGCAGTATTTT

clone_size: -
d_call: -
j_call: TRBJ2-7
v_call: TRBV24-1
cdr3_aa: CATSDSTRGEQYF
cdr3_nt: TGTGCCACCAGTGATTCCACAAGGGGCGAGCAGTACTTC

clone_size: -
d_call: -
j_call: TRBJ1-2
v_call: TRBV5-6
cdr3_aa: CASSLTETYGYTF
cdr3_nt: TGTGCCAGCAGCTTGACAGAAACTTATGGCTACACCTTC

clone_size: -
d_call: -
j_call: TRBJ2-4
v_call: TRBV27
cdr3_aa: CASSPGLGGRNIQYF
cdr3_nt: TGTGCCAGCAGTCCGGGACTGGGGGGAAGAAACATTCAGTACTTC

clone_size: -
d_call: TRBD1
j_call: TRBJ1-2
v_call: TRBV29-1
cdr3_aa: CSVEAWDSLGYGYTF
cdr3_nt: TGCAGCGTTGAAGCCTGGGACAGCCTTGGCTATGGCTACACCTTC

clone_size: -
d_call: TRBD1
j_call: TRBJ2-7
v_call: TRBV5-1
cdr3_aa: CASSQGVVYYEQYF
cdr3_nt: TGCGCCAGCAGCCAGGGGGTGGTATACTACGAGCAGTACTTC

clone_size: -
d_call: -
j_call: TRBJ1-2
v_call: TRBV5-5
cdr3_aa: CASSLDINYGYTF
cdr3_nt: TGTGCCAGCAGCTTGGACATTAACTATGGCTACACCTTC

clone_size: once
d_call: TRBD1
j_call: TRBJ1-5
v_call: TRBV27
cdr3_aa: CASSLSSGGGQPQHF
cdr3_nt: TGTGCCAGCAGTTTATCATCAGGGGGCGGTCAGCCCCAGCATTTT

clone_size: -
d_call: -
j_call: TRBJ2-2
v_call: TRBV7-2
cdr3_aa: CASSLRRAQAGELFF
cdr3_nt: TGTGCCAGCAGCTTAAGGAGGGCCCAGGCCGGGGAGCTGTTTTTT

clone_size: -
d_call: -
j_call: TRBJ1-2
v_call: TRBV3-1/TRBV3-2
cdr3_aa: CASSPGLYGYTF
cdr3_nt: TGTGCCAGCAGCCCGGGACTTTACGGCTACACCTTC